This T cell receptor (beta chain) was captured by sequencing in a study of CD8 T cells in Susac syndrome (dated by TCRdb to the late 2010s). Describing the broader study: Whether CD8+ T cell activation and differentiation in Susac syndrome was antigen driven was tested using repertoire sequencing.

For this clonotype: This clone's antigen is unknown. There are no base qualities to consult, and no much larger clone falls within one base.

Peripheral blood CD8+ and CD4+ T cells from healthy donors, Susac syndrome patients and multiple sclerosis patients were profiled by high-throughput TCR beta sequencing. Treatment-naive patients with stable or active relapsing-remitting disease fulfilling revised McDonald criteria were used as multiple sclerosis controls. Bulk CD8+ and CD4+ T cells were purified by magnetic negative isolation, while CD8+ TEMRA cells were enriched using FACS. Blood was collected in EDTA tubes and processed within 24 hours, with PBMCs isolated through density gradient centrifugation. PBMCs destined for TCR sequencing were cryopreserved in liquid nitrogen and later thawed in a 37 °C water bath. A purity of at least 90% was achieved for sorted or isolated CD4+, CD8+ and CD8+ TEMRA cells. RNA was extracted with the RNeasy kit and about 0.5 to 1 ug was reverse transcribed using random hexamers. The immunoSEQ multiplex PCR assay, covering 54 Vbeta and 13 Jbeta segments, was used to amplify TCR beta CDR3 regions. Bias from PCR amplification was corrected by using a synthetic template baseline for primer optimization and for computational correction. Regarding the original processing steps: Reads were assigned to V, D and J genes according to IMGT and analyzed in immunoSEQ Analyzer, with only productive sequences retained. Clonality was computed as one minus Shannon entropy normalized by log2 of the number of productive unique sequences. For each patient and control, public and private clones were evaluated within the 100 most prevalent clones. Susac-specific clones were defined as absent from healthy and MS cohorts, over a thousand published viral clones and other ImmuneACCESS disease sequences. The public reads were reanalyzed by TCRdb: fastp trimming at Q25, MiXCR alignment, in-frame beta chains only. Entries are consolidated by CDR3 protein sequence, retaining the most common genes and DNA. The V and J calls come from TCRdb's annotation, not from the publication. Counted in this sample were 160,000 or so distinct CDR3 sequences; around 94% of them appeared once. About 0.086% of the sample goes to the ten largest clones.

The full study reports these points: The study acknowledged that relatively few individuals were included in the TCR sequencing and HLA analysis.

The source is a human donor with multiple sclerosis. Material: CD4+ T cells from PBMCs.

The DNA reads TGTGCCAGCAGTTCCCTGAAGGAGACAGGAGGCTATGGCTACACCTTC. It codes for CASSSLKETGGYGYTF. The V and J genes are TRBV28 and TRBJ1-2, with a weak D call of TRBD1 (6 bases match). Reading from cysteine to phenylalanine, the CDR3 counts 16 amino acids. Here the CDR3 DNA is all that survives: 48 bases in frame from base 1. V loses 4 bases, J loses 4 bases, and the germline ends lie 19 bases apart. CDR1 and CDR2 were assigned from the germline V gene as MDHEN and SYDVKM.